This T cell receptor beta chain originates from a study of Ad26.COV2.S vaccination and SARS-CoV-2 variants. Whole-study findings and limits: Spike-specific CD8+ and CD4+ T cell responses reportedly showed substantial breadth after vaccination.

This clone has a handful of counts. Its antigen is not known. This table comes from immunoSEQ multiplex PCR, and its TCRdb copy is limited to in-frame clones, with some not included. Counted here are 350,000 to 500,000 clones, around 87% occurring once; the ten biggest clones make up around 3.6%. Treatment in this sample: some 20 received Ad26.COV2.S at low or high dose, single or two shots; roughly five received placebo; per-sample allocation not given. The investigators took samples on day 63 after the first vaccine or placebo injection. Its platform was an Ad26 vector, and its expressed antigen was Wuhan-strain SARS-CoV-2 spike. This clonotype was sampled from a person aged 18-65 years who received the Ad26.COV2.S COVID-19 vaccine or a placebo. The source was peripheral blood, collected in a trial of Ad26.COV2.S vaccine versus placebo.

The CDR3 sequence is CASSFAGGGGKQETQYF. As DNA, the CDR3 is TGTGCCAGCAGCTTTGCTGGCGGGGGAGGGAAGCAAGAGACCCAGTACTTC. The chain employs TRBV7-2 and TRBJ2-5; 7 nucleotides agree with TRBD2. Germline V CDR1 and CDR2: SGHTA, FQGNSA. The CDR3 length is 17 residues. V shed 3 bases and J 2 bases; nucleotides not matched to a gene: 12.